This record covers a single T cell receptor (beta chain). Antigen: not known. The CDR3 spans 13 residues. CDR1 and CDR2 from the germline V gene are KGHSH and LQKENI. V was clipped by 6 bases and J by 1 base, with 7 bases between them. TCRdb's copy holds only in-frame clones and misses some; the assay was immunoSEQ multiplex PCR. The repertoire consists of about 82,000 clones, with around nine tenths occurring once and the leading ten covering about 0.72%. The sample comes from a study of OX40 agonist ivuxolimab in advanced cancers. At the level of the study: The study gave patients intravenous ivuxolimab at 0.01 to 10 mg/kg every 2 weeks. Study findings and constraints: Mean expanded clone counts were higher in CD8+ than CD4+ T cells.

Sequenced material: CD4+ or CD8+ T cells sorted from blood, taken in a trial of the OX40 agonist ivuxolimab. The TCR comes from an adult with an advanced solid tumor such as melanoma, head and neck, liver or kidney cancer. This chain connects TRBV18 to TRBJ2-1; a weak D match, TRBD2 (6 bases). CDR3 coding DNA: TGTGCCAGCTCGGAGGGGTCCTACAATGAGCAGTTCTTC. This translates into CASSEGSYNEQFF.